These 16 T cell receptor beta chains originate from one sample sequenced in a study of T-cell memory formation after mild COVID-19. MiXCR, applied by TCRdb to the 5' RACE reads, yields one record per CDR3 protein. The data contain around 180,000 distinct CDR3 sequences, more than 15% of them singletons. What was sequenced was PBMCs or a T cell subset sorted from them (not recorded which). These receptor sequences come from an adult woman who had mild COVID-19 (a few samples of this study predate the infection). Cell type and time point are not known.

The chain joins TRBV7-6 to TRBJ2-1, with D tentatively TRBD2 (5 bases). This CDR3 spans 14 amino acids. Trimming pared 2 bases from V and 5 bases from J, leaving 10 bases between. Germline CDR1 is SGHVS and CDR2 is FNYEAQ. CDR3 sequence: CASSLSSGNNEQFF. CDR3 in DNA: TGTGCCAGCAGCTTATCATCCGGGAACAATGAGCAGTTCTTC.

CDR3 region: CASSSGGDEAFF. The CDR3 nucleotides are TGCGCCAGCAGCTCGGGGGGCGACGAAGCTTTCTTT. V is TRBV5-1 and J is TRBJ1-1; D might be TRBD1 (6 bases). The CDR3 covers 12 residues. Germline assignment: CDR1 SGHRS and CDR2 YFSETQ. V was shortened by 3 bases and J by 8 bases, with 11 bases between the two germline ends.

A few counts support this clonotype. The J gene is TRBJ2-7, the V gene TRBV5-4, with a tentative D call TRBD1 (5 bases). The V gene lost 5 bases and the J gene lost 4 bases, with 13 bases spanning the gap. Germline V gives CDR1 SGHNT, CDR2 YYREEE (reference sequence). The CDR3 consists of 13 residues. CDR3 sequence: CASSYDSQYEQYF. CDR3 DNA sequence: TGTGCCAGCAGTTATGACAGCCAGTACGAGCAGTACTTC.

This chain uses TRBV24-1 with TRBJ2-3; 7 nucleotides line up with TRBD1. With V trimmed by 5 bases and J by 0 bases, 7 bases remained unmatched. Germline CDR1 KGHDR, CDR2 SFDVKD. The CDR3 sequence is 16 residues long. CDR3 in DNA: TGTGCCACCAGTGGAGGGACAGCCTCTAGCACAGATACGCAGTATTTT. Protein: CATSGGTASSTDTQYF.

The rearrangement links TRBV12-3 or TRBV12-4 to TRBJ1-1, with 7 bases that match TRBD1. J gave up 0 bases and V 10 bases, and 8 bases lay outside the gene matches. CDR3 size: 14 residues. CDR3 DNA sequence: TGTGCCACCAAACAGGGGACCCTGAACACTGAAGCTTTCTTT. It is translated as CATKQGTLNTEAFF.

In this sample, this clonotype turned up many times. At one boundary the junction diverges from the germline segment, which might be a read error. V usage is TRBV20-1 and J usage is TRBJ2-1, with 13 bases fitting TRBD2. Germline V lookup: CDR1 DFQATT, CDR2 SNEGSKA (reference sequence). This CDR3 region has 14 residues. CDR3 in amino acids: CRGMGTSGVPLGVF. DNA of the CDR3: TGCAGGGGGATGGGGACTAGCGGGGTACCATTAGGAGTCTTC.

The sample holds many counts of this clonotype. This chain connects TRBV5-6 to TRBJ2-2; TRBD1 matches 7 bases. The CDR3 totals 15 residues. Germline loops: CDR1 SGHDT, CDR2 YYEEEE. J gave up 4 bases and V 4 bases, and 7 bases lay outside the gene matches. CDR3 sequence: CASSPDRARTGELFF. For the CDR3, the DNA is TGTGCCAGCAGCCCCGACAGGGCCCGCACCGGGGAGCTGTTTTTT.

The V gene is TRBV5-1, the J gene TRBJ1-2; D gene unclear. Trimming left V 4 bases short and J 3 bases short, with 19 bases between. Germline CDR1 SGHRS, CDR2 YFSETQ. The CDR3 is made up of 16 amino acids. CDR3 sequence (DNA): TGCGCCAGCAGCAATGGGGAACGGACTGTGGACTATGGCTACACCTTC. This translates into CASSNGERTVDYGYTF.

V and J are TRBV6-1 and TRBJ2-7; D is undetermined. With 3 bases removed from V and 4 bases from J, the gap between germline ends came to 10 bases. This CDR3 contains 13 residues. CDR1 and CDR2 (germline): MNHNS, SASEGT. CDR3 nucleotide sequence: TGTGCCAGCAGTGACCAAGGATTGTACGAGCAGTACTTC. Translation gives CASSDQGLYEQYF.

The chain joins TRBV24-1 to TRBJ2-3; 14 bases are shared with TRBD2. The J segment lost 6 bases and the V segment lost 4 bases, leaving 11 bases of the junction unmatched. The CDR3 length is 18 residues. Germline CDR1 KGHDR, CDR2 SFDVKD. The CDR3 sequence is CATSDFPGTSGSIDTQYF. The CDR3 coding sequence is TGTGCCACCAGTGACTTTCCCGGGACTAGCGGGAGTATTGATACGCAGTATTTT.

About this clonotype itself: This could be a read error, since a much larger clone is one nucleotide away. The chain links TRBV12-3 or TRBV12-4 to TRBJ1-6, with TRBD1 matching over 7 bases. The CDR3 spans 14 residues. The V segment lost 6 bases and the J segment 8 bases; nucleotides outside the gene matches: 7. This CDR3 is CASSSGTDDSPLHF. The DNA for the CDR3 is TGTGCCAGCAGCTCCGGGACAGATGATTCACCCCTCCACTTT.

The rearrangement joins TRBV10-3 to TRBJ1-5, with TRBD1 matching over 8 bases. The germline V gene encodes CDR1 ENHRY and CDR2 SYGVKD. V lost 6 bases and J lost 6; bases outside the gene matches: 4. The CDR3 covers 13 residues. CDR3 in amino acids: CAIRSGGGQPQHF. CDR3 DNA: TGTGCCATCAGGTCAGGGGGCGGTCAGCCCCAGCATTTT.

This clonotype was observed many times. V and J are TRBV12-3 or TRBV12-4 and TRBJ2-3; D may match TRBD1 or TRBD2 (5 bases each). The CDR3 extends over 14 amino acids. Trimming removed 6 bases from V and 3 bases from J, with 13 bases in between. As DNA, the CDR3 is TGTGCCAGCAGCGGATCGGGACGAACAGATACGCAGTATTTT. Protein product: CASSGSGRTDTQYF.

This clonotype was observed a few times. V gene TRBV20-1 combines with J gene TRBJ1-4; D gene unclear. The CDR3 runs to 16 residues. CDR1 is DFQATT and CDR2 is SNEGSKA in the germline V gene (reference sequence). V gave up 2 bases and J gave up 0 bases, with 13 bases separating them. The DNA for the CDR3 is TGCAGTGCTAGAATCAGTAAGGTCTCAACTAATGAAAAACTGTTTTTT. It encodes CSARISKVSTNEKLFF.

With regard to this clonotype: A read error may explain this, as a much larger clone is one base away. The rearrangement links TRBV12-3 or TRBV12-4 to TRBJ2-7, with unresolved D. This CDR3 is 14 amino acids long. CDR3: CDSSLGKGIYEQYF. CDR3 nucleotides: TGTGACAGCAGTTTAGGAAAGGGTATCTACGAGCAGTACTTC.

This clonotype was picked up a small number of times. The chain links TRBV7-9 to TRBJ2-7; no reliable D call. The CDR3 covers 11 residues. V dropped 4 bases and J dropped 4 bases, with 5 bases sitting between them. CDR1 is SEHNR, CDR2 FQNEAQ, per germline (reference sequence). The CDR3 coding sequence is TGTGCCAGCAGCTCTATGTACGAGCAGTACTTC. Amino acid sequence: CASSSMYEQYF.